Included here is one TCR beta chain sequence, with context. Original analysis: Counts of nucleated cells, estimated from reference gene primer amplification, were obtained. Profiled with immunoSEQ multiplex PCR; TCRdb holds only in-frame clones, not every one. D and trimming come from the DNA, and the V and J calls and clone size come from that table. The table records 160,000 or so clones, about 84% of them present only once. These data are taken from a study of blood T cell repertoires in COVID-19. Whole-study context: The United States, Italy and Spain provided the acute and convalescent COVID-19 samples.

Cohort placement rested on clinical history that participants reported themselves. Donors in Cohort 3 who had recovered were those with two negative PCRs, healthcare professional clearance, or resolution of their symptoms. The CDR3 contains 13 residues. Trimming shortened V by 0 bases and J by 5 bases, and 7 bases separated the two germline ends. Germline values: CDR1 SGHAT, CDR2 FQNNGV. The receptor was derived from a man in his forties who had recovered from COVID-19. The sequencing input was PBMCs or T cells enriched from blood (not recorded which). The chain couples TRBV11-2 to TRBJ2-5; possibly TRBD1 for D (5 bases). The CDR3 sequence: CASSLDYRETQYF. CDR3 nucleotide sequence: TGTGCCAGCAGCTTAGACTACAGGGAGACCCAGTACTTC.